The rows below give T cell receptor beta chains drawn from one sample of a study of shared clonotypes between healthy human individuals. The repertoire was sequenced with immunoSEQ multiplex PCR; TCRdb's copy has only in-frame clones and lacks some. The sample yields about 770,000 clones, 72% seen once. Sequencing was carried out using memory CD4+ T cells sorted from blood. The receptors come from a woman in her 30s in good health. Both conserved end residues are part of each CDR3. The D gene is left open where the match is weak. Clone size appears in some rows only: once, few, many, or a class for an expanded clone.

>TRBD2|TRBJ2-1|15|.|TRBV29-1
TGCAGCGTTGCGATCGGGACTAGCATAAACAATGAGCAGTTCTTC
CSVAIGTSINNEQFF
>.|TRBJ2-2|15|once|TRBV11-2
TGTGCCAGCAGCTTAGTTGTTTTGGACACCGGGGAGCTGTTTTTT
CASSLVVLDTGELFF
>.|TRBJ2-1|15|.|TRBV28
TGTGCCAGCAGTTTAGGGTCGTATGATTCTCGTGAGCAGTTCTTC
CASSLGSYDSREQFF
>.|TRBJ2-2|15|.|TRBV7-2
TGTGCCAGCAGCTTATATGTGGCGTCCGCCGGGGAGCTGTTTTTT
CASSLYVASAGELFF
>TRBD1|TRBJ2-7|13|.|TRBV28
TGTGCCAGCAGTTTAGACAGGGTTAGAGAGCAGTACTTC
CASSLDRVREQYF
>.|TRBJ1-1|13|many|TRBV9
TGTGCCAGCAGCGTAGCTTGGGGCACTGAAGCTTTCTTT
CASSVAWGTEAFF
>TRBD1|TRBJ1-5|16|once|TRBV19
TGTGCCAGTTCCGGGGGGAGGACAGGAGGCGGTCAGCCCCAGCATTTT
CASSGGRTGGGQPQHF
>TRBD1|TRBJ1-1|14|.|TRBV19
TGTGCCAGTAGTAGGGACAGGGGGAAAACTGAAGCTTTCTTT
CASSRDRGKTEAFF
>.|TRBJ2-3|14|.|TRBV11-1
TGTGCCAGCAGCTTACGAGGGACCACAGATACGCAGTATTTT
CASSLRGTTDTQYF
>.|TRBJ2-2|13|once|TRBV6-6
TGTGCCAGCAGTGTTAAAGGCTCCGGGGAGCTGTTTTTT
CASSVKGSGELFF
>.|TRBJ2-7|12|.|TRBV28
TGTGCCAGCAGTTTGACAGGCTACGAGCAGTACTTC
CASSLTGYEQYF
>.|TRBJ2-3|15|.|TRBV6-4
TGTGCCAGCAGCGAACAGGACCTTTCAACAGATACGCAGTATTTT
CASSEQDLSTDTQYF
>.|TRBJ2-7|12|.|TRBV4-1
TGCGCCAGCAGCCAAGATCCGTACGAGCAGTACTTC
CASSQDPYEQYF
>.|TRBJ2-3|13|.|TRBV27
TGTGCCAGCAGGGACAGACCCACAGATACGCAGTATTTT
CASRDRPTDTQYF
>.|TRBJ1-4|15|.|TRBV4-1
TGCGCCAGCAGCCATCTAGGGTTAGCTAATGAAAAACTGTTTTTT
CASSHLGLANEKLFF
>TRBD1|TRBJ2-5|16|few|TRBV2
TGTGCCAGCAGTGACCCGGGACAGGGGTCCGGGGAGACCCAGTACTTC
CASSDPGQGSGETQYF
>.|TRBJ1-2|14|.|TRBV7-8
TGTGCCAGCAGCTTTGCAATGTCTCACTATGGCTACACCTTC
CASSFAMSHYGYTF
>TRBD2|TRBJ2-1|16|.|TRBV5-6
TGTGCCAGCAGCCTGCATGAACTAGCGGGAGATAATGAGCAGTTCTTC
CASSLHELAGDNEQFF
>.|TRBJ1-2|13|once|TRBV6-5
TGTGCCAGCATTGGCGGGACGGACTATGGCTACACCTTC
CASIGGTDYGYTF
>.|TRBJ1-1|14|.|TRBV7-9
TGTGCCAGCAGCTCCTGGACGGCTAACACTGAAGCTTTCTTT
CASSSWTANTEAFF
>TRBD1|TRBJ1-1|15|once|TRBV7-9
TGTGCCAGCAGCTCTCCGGACAGGGTCGGCACTGAAGCTTTCTTT
CASSSPDRVGTEAFF
>TRBD1|TRBJ2-5|16|.|TRBV4-1
TGCGCCAGCAGCCTTACGGGACAGGGCCTCCAAGAGACCCAGTACTTC
CASSLTGQGLQETQYF
>.|TRBJ2-7|15|once|TRBV7-2
TGTGCCAGCAGCTTAGGCGGCCCCAGCTCCTACGAGCAGTACTTC
CASSLGGPSSYEQYF
>.|TRBJ1-5|17|.|TRBV15
TGTGCCACCAGCAGAGAGAGGGCCAGTGACTTCAATCAGCCCCAGCATTTT
CATSRERASDFNQPQHF
>.|TRBJ1-5|14|.|TRBV6-5
TGTGCATCCCGGCGCGGGGGAATCAATCAGCCCCAGCATTTT
CASRRGGINQPQHF
>.|TRBJ2-7|14|.|TRBV2
TGTGCCAGCAGTATGCGGGGAATTAACTACGAGCAGTACTTC
CASSMRGINYEQYF
>TRBD1|TRBJ1-5|13|few|TRBV19
TGTGCCAGTACCGGGACAGTCGGCCAGCCCCAGCATTTT
CASTGTVGQPQHF
>.|TRBJ2-1|14|.|TRBV11-3
TGTGCCAGCAGCTTAAGTGTTCAGATCAATGAGCAGTTCTTC
CASSLSVQINEQFF
>.|TRBJ2-7|14|once|TRBV21-1
TGTGCCAGCAGCTTCCGGGATGCTTCCTACGAGCAGTACTTC
CASSFRDASYEQYF
>.|TRBJ2-2|13|.|TRBV10-3
TGTGCCATCAGTGTTTCCGCGTCCGGGGAGCTGTTTTTT
CAISVSASGELFF
>.|TRBJ1-4|15|few|TRBV5-1
TGCGCCAGCAGCTCCGGATGGGGGCCTAATGAAAAACTGTTTTTT
CASSSGWGPNEKLFF
>.|TRBJ2-7|13|.|TRBV18
TGTGCCAGCTCACCAGGCGGTACCCACGAGCAGTACTTC
CASSPGGTHEQYF
>TRBD1|TRBJ2-1|17|.|TRBV27
TGTGCCAGCAGTTCCCCGACAGGGCTAATCCACCAGGTTGAGCAGTTCTTC
CASSSPTGLIHQVEQFF
>.|TRBJ1-2|11|once|TRBV2
TGTGCCAGCAGTGAAGGAGCGGGCTACACCTTC
CASSEGAGYTF
>.|TRBJ1-1|11|few|TRBV29-1
TGCAGCGGTTGGGAGAACACTGAAGCTTTCTTT
CSGWENTEAFF
>.|TRBJ2-7|15|.|TRBV5-1
TGCGCCAGCAGCCCTCCTACAGGTAACCCCTACGAGCAGTACTTC
CASSPPTGNPYEQYF
>.|TRBJ2-1|18|.|TRBV11-2
TGTGCCAGCAGCCTAAAAGAGGGGGTGGGGAGCTCCTACAATGAGCAGTTCTTC
CASSLKEGVGSSYNEQFF
>.|TRBJ1-4|12|.|TRBV27
TGTGCCAGCAAGAGTAGTGGGGAAAAACTGTTTTTT
CASKSSGEKLFF
>.|TRBJ1-5|13|.|TRBV10-2
TGCGCCAGTAACGCGGGGGCGTATCAGCCCCAGCATTTT
CASNAGAYQPQHF
>TRBD1|TRBJ1-4|15|.|TRBV30
TGTGCCTGGAGGCCTTCGGGGACAGGGACTGAAAAACTGTTTTTT
CAWRPSGTGTEKLFF
>TRBD2|TRBJ2-7|14|.|TRBV5-1
TGCGCCAGCAGCTTGGCGCTAGCGGGCTACGAGCAGTACTTC
CASSLALAGYEQYF
>.|TRBJ1-3|14|.|TRBV28
TGTGCCAGCAGTTTTTACGGGACTGGAAACACCATATATTTT
CASSFYGTGNTIYF
>TRBD1|TRBJ1-1|12|.|TRBV11-2
TGTGCCAGCAGCCTGGGGACAGGGGGAGCTTTCTTT
CASSLGTGGAFF
>TRBD2|TRBJ2-7|14|.|TRBV28
TGTGCCAGTCGAGCGGGGGGCCTTTCCTACGAGCAGTACTTC
CASRAGGLSYEQYF
>TRBD1|TRBJ2-7|15|.|TRBV7-8
TGTGCCAGCAGCGGGACAGGTTCTACCTCCTACGAGCAGTACTTC
CASSGTGSTSYEQYF
>.|TRBJ1-4|14|.|TRBV5-1
TGCGCCAGCAGACCCATTACAACTAATGAAAAACTGTTTTTT
CASRPITTNEKLFF
>TRBD2|TRBJ2-2|16|.|TRBV5-1
TGCGCCAGCACCGAAGCGACTAGCGCGAACACCGGGGAGCTGTTTTTT
CASTEATSANTGELFF
>.|TRBJ2-2|16|.|TRBV6-5
TGTGCCAGCAGTTACTCCTTGCAGACGAACACCGGGGAGCTGTTTTTT
CASSYSLQTNTGELFF
>TRBD2|TRBJ2-7|15|many|TRBV6-1
TGTGCCAGCAGTGAAGAGGAAGCGGGAGGAAACGAGCAGTACTTC
CASSEEEAGGNEQYF
>.|TRBJ1-1|13|many|TRBV7-2
TGTGCCAGCAGTTTTGCCCCGAACACTGAAGCTTTCTTT
CASSFAPNTEAFF
>.|TRBJ1-4|13|many|TRBV25-1
TGTGCCAGCACGGAGGGTAGGGGTGAAAAACTGTTTTTT
CASTEGRGEKLFF
>TRBD1|TRBJ2-7|13|once|TRBV6-5
TGTGCCAGCAGTTCCCGGGGACAGGGCGAGCAGTACTTC
CASSSRGQGEQYF
>.|TRBJ1-2|14|.|TRBV5-1
TGCGCCAGCAGCTTAGGTTCAGTTAACTATGGCTACACCTTC
CASSLGSVNYGYTF
>TRBD1|TRBJ2-7|14|.|TRBV5-1
TGCGCCAGCGGCCCCGGGACAGAGAGTTACGAGCAGTACTTC
CASGPGTESYEQYF
>TRBD2|TRBJ2-7|14|.|TRBV13
TGTGCCAGCAGGACTAGCGGGAGGGCCTACGAGCAGTACTTC
CASRTSGRAYEQYF
>TRBD2|TRBJ2-5|15|.|TRBV11-2
TGTGCCAGCAGCCCCACGGGGGGATTTCTCGAGACCCAGTACTTC
CASSPTGGFLETQYF
>TRBD1|TRBJ1-1|13|.|TRBV7-2
TGTGCCAGCAGCGGACAGGGGTACACTGAAGCTTTCTTT
CASSGQGYTEAFF